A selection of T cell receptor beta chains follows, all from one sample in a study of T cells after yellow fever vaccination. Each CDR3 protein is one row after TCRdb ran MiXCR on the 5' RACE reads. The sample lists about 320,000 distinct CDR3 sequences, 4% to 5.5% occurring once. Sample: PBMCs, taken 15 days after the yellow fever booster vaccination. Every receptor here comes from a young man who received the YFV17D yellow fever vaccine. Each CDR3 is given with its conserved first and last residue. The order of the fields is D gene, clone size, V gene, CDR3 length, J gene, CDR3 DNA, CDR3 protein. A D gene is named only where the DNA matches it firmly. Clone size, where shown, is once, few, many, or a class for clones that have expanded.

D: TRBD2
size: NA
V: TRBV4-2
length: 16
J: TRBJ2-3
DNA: TGTGCCAGCAGCCAAAGACTAGCGGGGGGGGCAGATACGCAGTATTTT
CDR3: CASSQRLAGGADTQYF

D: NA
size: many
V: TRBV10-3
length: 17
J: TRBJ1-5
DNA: TGTGCCATCAGTGAGTCTCGGGCTGCGGGGAGCAATCAGCCCCAGCATTTT
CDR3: CAISESRAAGSNQPQHF

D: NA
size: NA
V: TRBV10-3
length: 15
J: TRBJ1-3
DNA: TGTGCCATCAGTGAGCCCGACATTTCTGGAAACACCATATATTTT
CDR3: CAISEPDISGNTIYF

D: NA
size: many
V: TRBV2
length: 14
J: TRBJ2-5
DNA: TGTGCCAGCAGTGGTTTAGGGCCAAGTGAGACCCAGTACTTC
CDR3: CASSGLGPSETQYF

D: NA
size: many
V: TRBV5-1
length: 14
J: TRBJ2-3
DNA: TGCGCCAGCAGCTCCCGGGGTGAGACAGATACGCAGTATTTT
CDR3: CASSSRGETDTQYF

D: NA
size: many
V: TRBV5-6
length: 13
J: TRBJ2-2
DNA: TGTGCCAGCAGCTTGGTCGGTGGCGGGGAGCTGTTTTTT
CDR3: CASSLVGGGELFF

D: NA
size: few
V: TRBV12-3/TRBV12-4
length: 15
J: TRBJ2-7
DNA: TGTGCCAGCAGCCCAACAGGGACCTGGGGGGGCGAGCAGTACTTC
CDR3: CASSPTGTWGGEQYF

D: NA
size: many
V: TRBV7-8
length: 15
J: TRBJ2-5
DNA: TGTGCCAGCAGCCCTAGGAGGGTTAGGGGGGAGACCCAGTACTTC
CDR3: CASSPRRVRGETQYF

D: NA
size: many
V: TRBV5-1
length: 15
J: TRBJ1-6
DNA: TGCGCCAGCAGCCCTGAGGGGACATGGAATTCACCCCTCCACTTT
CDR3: CASSPEGTWNSPLHF

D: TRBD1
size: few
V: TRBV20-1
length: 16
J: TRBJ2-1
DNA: TGCAGTGCTCCGACAGGGGGGGTTATCCCCTACAATGAGCAGTTCTTC
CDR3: CSAPTGGVIPYNEQFF

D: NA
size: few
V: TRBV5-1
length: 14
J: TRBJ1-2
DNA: TGCGCCAGCAGCTTGGAAGGGCAAATCTCTGGCTACACCTTC
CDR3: CASSLEGQISGYTF

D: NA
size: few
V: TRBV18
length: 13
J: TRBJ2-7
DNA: TGTGCCAGCTCACCTAGGCAACACTACGAGCAGTACTTC
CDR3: CASSPRQHYEQYF

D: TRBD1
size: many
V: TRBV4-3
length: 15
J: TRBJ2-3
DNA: TGCGCCAGCAGCCAAGGGGACAGACCCACAGATACGCAGTATTTT
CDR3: CASSQGDRPTDTQYF

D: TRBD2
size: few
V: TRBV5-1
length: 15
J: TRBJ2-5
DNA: TGCGCCAGCAGCTTGGGACCTAGCGGGGAAGAGACCCAGTACTTC
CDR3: CASSLGPSGEETQYF

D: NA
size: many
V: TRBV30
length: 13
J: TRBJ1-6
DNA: TGTGCCTGGAGTCCAGGACCCGATTCACCCCTCCACTTT
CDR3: CAWSPGPDSPLHF

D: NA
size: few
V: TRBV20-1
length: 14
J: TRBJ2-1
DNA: TGCAGTGCTAGTACGGAGTTCGGATACAATGAGCAGTTCTTC
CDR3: CSASTEFGYNEQFF

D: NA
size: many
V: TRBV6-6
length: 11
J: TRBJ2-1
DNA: TGTGCCAGCAGCTCCAAAGATGAGCAGTTCTTC
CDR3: CASSSKDEQFF

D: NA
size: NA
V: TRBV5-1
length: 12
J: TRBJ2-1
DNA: TGCGCCAGCAGCTTCCTCTGGAATGAGCAGTTCTTC
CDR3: CASSFLWNEQFF

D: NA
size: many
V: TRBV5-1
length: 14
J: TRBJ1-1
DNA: TGCGCCAGCAGCCTGGAACAGGGTTGGACTGATGCTTTCTTT
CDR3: CASSLEQGWTDAFF

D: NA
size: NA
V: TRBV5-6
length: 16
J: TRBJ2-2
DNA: TGTGCCAGCACCCCCTGGGAATCACCGAACACCGGGGAGCTGTTTTTT
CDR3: CASTPWESPNTGELFF

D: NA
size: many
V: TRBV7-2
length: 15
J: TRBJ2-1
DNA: TGTGCCAGCAGCTCCGCCACCGGGAACTACAATGAGCAGTTCTTC
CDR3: CASSSATGNYNEQFF

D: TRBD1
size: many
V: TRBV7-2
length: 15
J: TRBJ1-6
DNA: TGTGCCAGCAGCTTAGGGGGACAGGGTGGATCACCCCTCCACTTT
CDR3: CASSLGGQGGSPLHF

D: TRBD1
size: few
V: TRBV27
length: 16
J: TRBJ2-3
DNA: TGTGCCAGCAGTCAGGGGGGTAGGACAGGGGCTATTACGCAGTATTTT
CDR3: CASSQGGRTGAITQYF

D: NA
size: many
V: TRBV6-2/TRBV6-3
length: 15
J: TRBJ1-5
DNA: TGTGCCAGCACGGATGGACCGGGAAGCAATCAGCCCCAGCATTTT
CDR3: CASTDGPGSNQPQHF

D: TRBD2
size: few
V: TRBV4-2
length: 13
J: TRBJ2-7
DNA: TGTGCCAGCAGCCAGCTCGGGGGGAACGAGCAGTACTTC
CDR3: CASSQLGGNEQYF

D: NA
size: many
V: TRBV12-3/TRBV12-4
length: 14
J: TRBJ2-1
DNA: TGTGCCAGCAGTAGCAGGGTAGCCTACAATGAGCAGTTCTTC
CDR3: CASSSRVAYNEQFF

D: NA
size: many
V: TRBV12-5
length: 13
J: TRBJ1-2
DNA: TGTGCTAGTGGTTTGTCCTATGTCGGTGGCTACACCTTC
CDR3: CASGLSYVGGYTF

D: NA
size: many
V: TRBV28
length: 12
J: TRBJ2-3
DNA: TGTGCCAGCACCGAAAGGGGATATACGCAGTATTTT
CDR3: CASTERGYTQYF

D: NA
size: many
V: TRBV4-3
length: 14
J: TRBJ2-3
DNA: TGCGCCAGCAGCGCGGTGGGGGCCACAGATACGCAGTATTTT
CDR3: CASSAVGATDTQYF

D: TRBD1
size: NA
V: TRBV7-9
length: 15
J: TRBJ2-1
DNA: TGTGCCAGCAGCTGGCCGGGACAGGGAATAATGGAGCAGTTCTTC
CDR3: CASSWPGQGIMEQFF

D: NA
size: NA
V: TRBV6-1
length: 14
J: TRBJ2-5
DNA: TGTGCCAGCAACCACCTACCCAAGCAAGAGACCCAGTACTTC
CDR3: CASNHLPKQETQYF

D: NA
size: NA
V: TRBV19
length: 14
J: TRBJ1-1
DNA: TGTGCCAGTAGTATGGTGGCGGAAGAAGATCAAGCTTTCTTT
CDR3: CASSMVAEEDQAFF

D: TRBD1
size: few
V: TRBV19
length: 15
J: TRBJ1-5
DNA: TGTGCCAGTAGTTCACGGGACAGGGGCAATCAGCCCCAGCATTTT
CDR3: CASSSRDRGNQPQHF

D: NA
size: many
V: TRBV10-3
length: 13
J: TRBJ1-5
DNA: TGTGCCATCAGTGCGCTAGGAGAGCAGCCCCAGCATTTT
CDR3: CAISALGEQPQHF

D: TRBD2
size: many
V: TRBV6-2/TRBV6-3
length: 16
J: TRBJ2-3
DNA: TGTGCCAGCAGTTTTCCCGGGACTAGTCGGGAAGATACGCAGTATTTT
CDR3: CASSFPGTSREDTQYF

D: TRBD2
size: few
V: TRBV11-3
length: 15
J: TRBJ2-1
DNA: TGTGCCAGCAGCCCCCCCGGGACTAGAGACAATGAGCAGTTCTTC
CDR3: CASSPPGTRDNEQFF

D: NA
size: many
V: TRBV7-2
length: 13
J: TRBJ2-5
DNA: TGTGCCAGCAGCTTTGGGGGCCGGGAGACCCAGTACTTC
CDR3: CASSFGGRETQYF

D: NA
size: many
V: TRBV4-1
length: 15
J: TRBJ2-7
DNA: TGCGCCAGCAGCCAATCACATCTGGGGGGGCTCGAGCAGTACTTC
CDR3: CASSQSHLGGLEQYF

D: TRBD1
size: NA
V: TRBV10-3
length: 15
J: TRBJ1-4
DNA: TGTGCCATCAGTGAGTCCCGGGACAGGGGAGATAAACTGTTTTTT
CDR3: CAISESRDRGDKLFF

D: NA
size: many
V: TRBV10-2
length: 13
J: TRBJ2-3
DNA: TGCGCCAGCAGTGAGTCGAAAAAGAATACGCAGTATTTT
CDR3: CASSESKKNTQYF

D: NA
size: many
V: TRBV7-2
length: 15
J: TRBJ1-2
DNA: TGTGCCAGCAGCTTAGTATCGACAGAATTGGGGTTCTACACCTTC
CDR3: CASSLVSTELGFYTF

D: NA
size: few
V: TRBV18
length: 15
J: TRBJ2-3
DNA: TGTGCCAGCTCACCCCCGGAGGATATAAGGGGTACGCAGTATTTT
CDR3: CASSPPEDIRGTQYF

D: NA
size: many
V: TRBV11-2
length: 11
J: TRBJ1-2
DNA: TGTGCCAGCAGCTCGGTCGTCGGCTACACCTTC
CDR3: CASSSVVGYTF

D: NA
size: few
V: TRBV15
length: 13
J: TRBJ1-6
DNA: TGTGCCACAGGGAGAATGGAGAATTCACCCCTCCACTTT
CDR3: CATGRMENSPLHF

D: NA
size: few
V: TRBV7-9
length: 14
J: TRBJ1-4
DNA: TGTGCCAGCAGCTTAGTTGGGGGCTGGGAAAAACTGTTTTTT
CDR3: CASSLVGGWEKLFF

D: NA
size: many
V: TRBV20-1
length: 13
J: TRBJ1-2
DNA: TGCAGTGCTAGCTCAGGGTCGAACTATGGCTACACCTTC
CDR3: CSASSGSNYGYTF

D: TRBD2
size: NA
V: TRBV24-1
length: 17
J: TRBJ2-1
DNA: TGTGCCAAGTGCTCGGGTGGTAGCGGGACATTCTACAATGAGCACTTCTTC
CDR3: CAKCSGGSGTFYNEHFF

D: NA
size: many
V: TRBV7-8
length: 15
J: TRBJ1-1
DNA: TGTGCCAGTGCCCCCGGGTGGCAGTCGAACACTGAAGCTTTCTTT
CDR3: CASAPGWQSNTEAFF

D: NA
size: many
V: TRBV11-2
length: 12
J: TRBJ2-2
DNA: TGTGCCAGCAGCTTACATACCGGGGAGCTGTTTTTT
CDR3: CASSLHTGELFF